This TCR beta chain was recorded in a study of T cells in narcolepsy. At the level of the study: Donors had narcolepsy type 1 or type 2, or were healthy controls.

Germline assignment: CDR1 MNHEY and CDR2 SVGAGI. The CDR3 totals 16 residues. Unmatched junction bases numbered 8, after V lost 4 bases and J lost 1 base. This clone was recorded a few times. Antigen unknown. Overall study results and limits: HCRT-specific and TRIB2-specific autoreactive clonotypes appeared among same-patient CSF and blood CD4+ clonotypes. Healthy controls reportedly lacked the autoreactive clonotypes serially found in patients' blood. Autoreactive clone sequences were missing from some blood memory CD4+ repertoires.

Assay: immunoSEQ multiplex PCR; the TCRdb copy retains only in-frame clones and omits some. The sample yields tens of thousands of clones, about 90% seen once. This receptor was identified in a human donor with narcolepsy. Sequencing was done on a sample of CD45RA- memory CD4+ T cells from PBMCs. The chain combines TRBV6-5 with TRBJ2-3; 7 bases match TRBD1. The CDR3 nucleotides are TGTGCCAGCAGTTCCCTGGGACAGCCTCGCACAGATACGCAGTATTTT. Translation gives CASSSLGQPRTDTQYF.